A single sample gave rise to the 30 T cell receptor beta chains below, sequenced in a study of beta chain features in type 1 diabetes. The isolated RNA, all of it, was reverse transcribed, so expressed TCRB transcripts were what got sequenced. TCRdb's copy holds only in-frame clones and misses some; the assay was immunoSEQ multiplex PCR. This sample has about 250,000 clones, with about 14% found just once. What was sequenced was naive CD4+ T cells from blood. The receptors were sampled from a woman in her 40s in good health.

The genes are TRBV2 and TRBJ1-2, with D unclear. The V and J ends lost 0 bases and 2 bases respectively, with 7 bases between them. Germline V gene data show CDR1 as SNHLY and CDR2 as FYNNEI. This CDR3 has 14 amino acids. The CDR3 sequence is CASSEALQNYGYTF. In nucleotides, the CDR3 is TGTGCCAGCAGTGAAGCGCTTCAGAACTATGGCTACACCTTC.

This clone was found a few times. The J gene is TRBJ1-4, the V gene TRBV5-1; 11 positions agree with TRBD1. Germline loops: CDR1 SGHRS, CDR2 YFSETQ. This CDR3 contains 14 residues. The V gene end was trimmed by 4 bases and the J gene end by 7 bases; junction bases not matched to a gene: 3. CDR3 in amino acids: CASSPGQGVEKLFF. In DNA form, the CDR3 reads TGCGCCAGCAGCCCGGGACAGGGGGTTGAAAAACTGTTTTTT. Filled out from reference TRBV5-1 and TRBJ1-4, the complete variable domain reads KAGVTQTPRYLIKTRGQQVTLSCSPISGHRSVSWYQQTPGQGLQFLFEYFSETQRNKGNFPGRFSGRQFSNSRSEMNVSTLELGDSALYLCASSPGQGVEKLFFGSGTQLSVL.

This clone turned up a few times. Other DNA variants within this sample encode the same CDR3. This sequence joins TRBV6-5 and TRBJ2-1; D gene ambiguous. The V end was cut by 6 bases, the J end by 4 bases, with 4 bases between. The CDR3 is 11 amino acids. CDR1 and CDR2 (germline): MNHEY, SVGAGI. The DNA for the CDR3 is TGTGCCAGCAGATCGTACAATGAGCAGTTCTTC. Its protein is CASRSYNEQFF.

The V call is TRBV7-8, the J call TRBJ2-3; D remains unclear. The germline V and J ends were trimmed by 5 bases and 7 bases, with 13 bases remaining between them. The CDR3 totals 13 residues. CDR1 and CDR2 from the germline V gene are SGHVS and FQNEAQ. CDR3 DNA sequence: TGTGCCAGCAGCGCCCGACTGGAGAATACGCAGTATTTT. This encodes CASSARLENTQYF.

This clone was observed a handful of times. The rearrangement joins TRBV7-9 to TRBJ1-4; 8 bases agree with TRBD1. The CDR3 loop spans 19 amino acids. Trimming at V came to 5 bases and at J to 8 bases, leaving 22 bases not matched to a gene. Per the germline V gene, CDR1 is SEHNR and CDR2 is FQNEAQ (reference sequence). This CDR3 reads CASSPLVVAPDRVGEKLFF. CDR3 coding DNA: TGTGCCAGCAGCCCCCTCGTTGTGGCACCGGACAGGGTGGGGGAAAAACTGTTTTTT.

The J gene is TRBJ1-3, the V gene TRBV7-9; no firm D call. V was cut by 5 bases and J by 0 bases, with 11 bases left in between. The length of the CDR3 is 15 residues. The germline CDR1 and CDR2 sequences are SEHNR and FQNEAQ (reference sequence). CDR3 protein: CASSRLGVSGNTIYF. The CDR3 nucleotides read TGTGCCAGCAGCCGACTCGGGGTCTCTGGAAACACCATATATTTT.

V is TRBV7-8 and J is TRBJ1-1; tentatively, D is TRBD1 (6 bases). Germline values: CDR1 SGHVS, CDR2 FQNEAQ. The CDR3 runs to 13 residues. Deletions cut 6 bases from V and 4 bases from J, with 12 bases between. The CDR3 DNA is TGTGCCAGCAGTCTTACAGGGATCACTGAAGCTTTCTTT. Translating it yields CASSLTGITEAFF.

The genes are TRBV7-9 and TRBJ1-3; no clear D. Trimming cost V 4 bases and J 0 bases, with 13 bases left between them. CDR3 size: 16 residues. Germline V gene sequence: CDR1 SEHNR, CDR2 FQNEAQ (reference sequence). CDR3 in amino acids: CASSSRSVNSGNTIYF. CDR3 bases: TGTGCCAGCAGCTCCCGCTCGGTTAACTCTGGAAACACCATATATTTT.

This sequence joins TRBV5-1 and TRBJ1-1; a weak D match, TRBD1 (5 bases). This CDR3 has 12 residues. CDR1 is SGHRS, CDR2 YFSETQ, per germline. Trimming pared 5 bases from V and 7 bases from J, leaving 12 bases between. This chain's CDR3 is CASRQDNVEAFF. The CDR3 DNA reads as TGCGCCAGCAGACAGGACAATGTTGAAGCTTTCTTT.

This clone has only a few counts. At the DNA level, this CDR3 is encoded by other sequences in the same sample as well. The genes are TRBV7-2 and TRBJ2-1; TRBD1 aligns across 7 bases. The germline V gene encodes CDR1 SGHTA and CDR2 FQGNSA. CDR3 length: 14 residues. The V segment lost 5 bases and the J segment 3 bases; nucleotides outside the gene matches: 4. In DNA form, the CDR3 reads TGTGCCAGCAGCCCCGACAGGGTCTACAATGAGCAGTTCTTC. Its translation: CASSPDRVYNEQFF.

CDR3 coding DNA: TGCGCCAGCCCCCCGGCGGTGAAAGAGACCCAGTACTTC. It specifies CASPPAVKETQYF. This rearrangement joins TRBV4-1 to TRBJ2-5; D is ambiguous. Deletions cut 8 bases from V and 3 bases from J, with 13 bases between. The CDR3 spans 13 residues. The germline gives CDR1 MGHRA, CDR2 YSYEKL.

This clone turned up a few times. The rearrangement joins TRBV18 to TRBJ2-5; weak D call: TRBD2 (6 bases). Germline lookup yields CDR1 KGHSH and CDR2 LQKENI. Trimming took off 6 bases at V and 5 bases at J, with 16 bases between the two ends. There are 14 residues in the CDR3. DNA for the CDR3: TGTGCCAGCTCTCGACAGACCGGAGGGGAGACCCAGTACTTC. It translates to CASSRQTGGETQYF.

The chain couples TRBV9 to TRBJ2-2, with TRBD2 identical over 7 bases. This CDR3 is built from 15 residues. J lost 5 bases, V lost 6 bases, and 10 bases had no gene match. Germline CDR1 is SGDLS and CDR2 is YYNGEE. CDR3 region: CASTTGGIGTGELFF. The CDR3, as DNA: TGTGCCAGCACCACCGGGGGGATCGGAACCGGGGAGCTGTTTTTT.

The J gene is TRBJ2-3, the V gene TRBV7-2; 11 positions agree with TRBD2. V lost 0 bases and J lost 0; bases outside the gene matches: 5. Germline values: CDR1 SGHTA, CDR2 FQGNSA. This CDR3 is built from 18 residues. The CDR3 protein is CASSLARASGGSTDTQYF. For the CDR3, the DNA is TGTGCCAGCAGCTTAGCGCGGGCTAGCGGGGGGAGCACAGATACGCAGTATTTT.

This clone appeared a few times. The chain couples TRBV7-9 to TRBJ2-5; tentative D call: TRBD2 (5 bases). CDR1 SEHNR and CDR2 FQNEAQ come from the germline V gene (reference sequence). V was shortened by 1 base and J by 4 bases, with 13 bases between the two germline ends. The CDR3 has 15 amino acids. CDR3 in amino acids: CASSLVTGSGETQYF. Here the CDR3 DNA reads TGTGCCAGCAGCTTAGTGACGGGGAGTGGAGAGACCCAGTACTTC.

The chain is built from TRBV6-4 and TRBJ1-5; perhaps TRBD1 as D (5 bases). This CDR3 comprises 14 residues. Germline V gene sequence: CDR1 MRHNA, CDR2 SNTAGT. With 2 bases removed from V and 4 bases from J, the gap between germline ends came to 9 bases. Here the CDR3 DNA reads TGTGCCAGCAGTGACCGGGGGGATAATCAGCCCCAGCATTTT. It translates to CASSDRGDNQPQHF.

The CDR3 sequence: CATSRGGAGGYTF. CDR3 nucleotides: TGTGCCACTAGTCGGGGGGGCGCCGGTGGCTACACCTTC. The chain recombines TRBV25-1 with TRBJ1-2; TRBD1 is a possible D gene (6 bases). Germline-derived CDR1 and CDR2 are MGHDK and SYGVNS. The CDR3 sequence is 13 residues long. V lost 10 bases and J 7 bases, leaving 19 bases between the germline ends.

This clone occurred a few times. The rearrangement joins TRBV25-1 to TRBJ2-5; the D gene is possibly TRBD1 (6 bases). From germline, CDR1 is MGHDK and CDR2 SYGVNS. The V end lost 0 bases, the J end lost 5 bases, and 16 bases lay between the germline ends. The CDR3 contains 16 residues. The CDR3 loop is CASSEYGGPRAETQYF. CDR3 DNA: TGTGCCAGCAGTGAATATGGGGGCCCCAGGGCCGAGACCCAGTACTTC.

This clone was detected only a few times. This rearrangement joins TRBV15 to TRBJ1-2, with 8 nucleotides matching TRBD1. Germline CDR1 LNHNV, CDR2 YYDKDF (reference sequence). This CDR3 spans 14 amino acids. The V and J ends lost 1 base and 7 bases, in that order; junction bases with no gene match: 5. DNA for the CDR3: TGTGCCACCAGCAGAGTGGACAGGGCATTTGGCTACACCTTC. The encoded protein is CATSRVDRAFGYTF.

The chain links TRBV9 to TRBJ2-2; 8 nucleotides match TRBD2. Germline lookup yields CDR1 SGDLS and CDR2 YYNGEE. CDR3 length: 15 amino acids. J lost 5 bases, V lost 5 bases, and 8 bases had no gene match. CDR3 residues: CASSRGGLTTGELFF. In DNA form, the CDR3 reads TGTGCCAGCAGTCGGGGGGGGCTAACAACCGGGGAGCTGTTTTTT.

A word on this clone: This sample also contains other DNA sequences that code for the same CDR3. The chain is built from TRBV14 and TRBJ2-5; 7 positions match TRBD1. This CDR3 region has 13 residues. CDR1 and CDR2 (germline): SGHDN, FVKESK. V shed 4 bases and J 5 bases; nucleotides not matched to a gene: 4. Here the CDR3 DNA reads TGTGCCAGCAGCCGAGGGGGCGGGGAGACCCAGTACTTC. Protein sequence: CASSRGGGETQYF.

The chain is built from TRBV7-9 and TRBJ2-7; 7 bases line up with TRBD1. The germline V gene has CDR1 SEHNR and CDR2 FQNEAQ (reference sequence). CDR3 size: 16 residues. V lost 4 bases and J lost 2; bases outside the gene matches: 11. Written as DNA, the CDR3 is TGTGCCAGCAGCTCGGTACAGGGGCAAAAACCCTACGAGCAGTACTTC. It encodes CASSSVQGQKPYEQYF.

The genes are TRBV5-1 and TRBJ2-2; 13 bases match TRBD2. The CDR3 has 17 amino acids. V lost 4 bases to trimming and J lost 0 bases; unmatched junction nucleotides: 3. The germline V gene has CDR1 SGHRS and CDR2 YFSETQ. CDR3 sequence reads: CASSTGTSGANTGELFF. In nucleotides, the CDR3 is TGCGCCAGCAGCACGGGGACTAGCGGGGCGAACACCGGGGAGCTGTTTTTT.

This clone was found a few times. The rearrangement joins TRBV19 to TRBJ2-7; a possible D gene is TRBD1 (6 bases). CDR3 length: 13 amino acids. Germline assignment: CDR1 LNHDA and CDR2 SQIVND (reference sequence). Trimming left V 4 bases short and J 2 bases short, with 9 bases between. The CDR3 loop reads CASSTRQAYEQYF. The CDR3 nucleotides read TGTGCCAGTAGTACGAGACAGGCCTACGAGCAGTACTTC.

The sample holds a few counts of this clone. The chain couples TRBV5-1 to TRBJ2-1; 14 positions agree with TRBD2. Germline CDR1 is SGHRS and CDR2 is YFSETQ. The CDR3 consists of 16 residues. V dropped 4 bases and J dropped 9; count of bases not matched to a gene: 9. The CDR3 is CASSPGLAGGSSEQFF. The CDR3 region has the DNA TGCGCCAGCAGCCCTGGACTAGCGGGGGGCTCAAGTGAGCAGTTCTTC.

This clone was seen only a few times. The chain recombines TRBV14 with TRBJ1-1; no reliable D call. Per germline, CDR1 SGHDN and CDR2 FVKESK. The length of the CDR3 is 17 residues. V was trimmed by 1 base and J by 4 bases, leaving 19 bases between them. The CDR3 sequence: CASSQVRLRDGSTEAFF. The CDR3 region has the DNA TGTGCCAGCAGCCAAGTAAGGCTAAGGGATGGGAGCACTGAAGCTTTCTTT.

The rearrangement links TRBV9 to TRBJ2-3, with 10 bases lining up with TRBD2. CDR3 size: 19 residues. Trimming at V came to 0 bases and at J to 4 bases, leaving 14 bases not matched to a gene. The germline CDR1 and CDR2 sequences are SGDLS and YYNGEE. CDR3 sequence reads: CASSVAPSGGAGGADTQYF. CDR3 sequence (DNA): TGTGCCAGCAGCGTAGCTCCCAGCGGGGGGGCCGGTGGCGCAGATACGCAGTATTTT.

This clone has just a few counts. This chain uses TRBV4-3 with TRBJ2-7; 7 positions agree with TRBD2. There are 14 residues in the CDR3. After removal of 0 bases from V and 7 bases from J, the junction contained 6 bases not matched to a gene. Germline V gene lookup returns CDR1 LGHNA and CDR2 YSLEER. The CDR3 protein is CASSQDTKGGEQYF. The DNA of the CDR3 is TGCGCCAGCAGCCAAGATACAAAGGGAGGGGAGCAGTACTTC.

V usage is TRBV18 and J usage is TRBJ2-3; weak D call: TRBD1 (5 bases). The CDR3 length is 16 residues. Germline V lookup: CDR1 KGHSH, CDR2 LQKENI. Trimming took 1 base from V and 2 from J, leaving 13 bases between them. CDR3 protein: CASSPQGPSFTDTQYF. CDR3 coding DNA: TGTGCCAGCTCACCACAGGGGCCCTCCTTCACAGATACGCAGTATTTT.

The genes are TRBV4-1 and TRBJ2-1, with 8 bases identical to TRBD1. In germline, CDR1 is MGHRA, CDR2 YSYEKL. The CDR3 is made up of 17 amino acids. V shed 2 bases, J shed 7 bases, and the junction held 13 bases outside the gene matches. DNA for the CDR3: TGCGCCAGCAGCCAACAACCCCCGCAGGGGGCAAAGAATGAGCAGTTCTTC. This sequence encodes CASSQQPPQGAKNEQFF.